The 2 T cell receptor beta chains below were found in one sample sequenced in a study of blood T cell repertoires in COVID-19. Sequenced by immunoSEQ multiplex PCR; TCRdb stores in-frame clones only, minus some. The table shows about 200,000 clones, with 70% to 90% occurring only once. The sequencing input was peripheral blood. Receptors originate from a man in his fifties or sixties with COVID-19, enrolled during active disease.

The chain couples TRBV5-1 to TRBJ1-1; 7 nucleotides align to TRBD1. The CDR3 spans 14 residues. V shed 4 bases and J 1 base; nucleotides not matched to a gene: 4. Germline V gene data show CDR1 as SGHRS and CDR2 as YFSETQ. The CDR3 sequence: CASSIGTANTEAFF. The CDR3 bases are TGCGCCAGCAGCATCGGGACAGCGAACACTGAAGCTTTCTTT.

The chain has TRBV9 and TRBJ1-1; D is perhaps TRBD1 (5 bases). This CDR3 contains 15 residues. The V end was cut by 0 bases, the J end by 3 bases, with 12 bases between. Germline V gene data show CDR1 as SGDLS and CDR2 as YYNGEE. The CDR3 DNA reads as TGTGCCAGCAGCGTAGATGTGGGCAGGGACACTGAAGCTTTCTTT. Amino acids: CASSVDVGRDTEAFF.